This passage covers 25 T cell receptor beta chains from one sample sequenced in a study of regulatory and conventional T cells in RAG deficiency. Genomic DNA came from blood conventional CD4+ T cells gated CD25-low CD127-high. Repertoires were generated with immunoSEQ multiplex PCR, while TCRdb's copy carries only in-frame clones and drops some. This sample has approximately 35,000 clones, with about 76% found just once. The same data also went into a second study, on regulatory T cells. That report adds: The primer mix had 52 TRBV and 13 TRBJ primers.

Material for sequencing was CD4+ effector T cells sorted from blood. The origin of the receptors is a human donor in good health.

This chain connects TRBV5-1 to TRBJ2-1; 11 bases align to TRBD2. This CDR3 is 14 amino acids long. Trimming removed 4 bases from V and 6 bases from J; junction bases left unmatched: 3. CDR1 and CDR2 from the germline V gene are SGHRS and YFSETQ. DNA for the CDR3: TGCGCCAGCAGCCCCGGACTAGCGGGCAATGAGCAGTTCTTC. Protein product: CASSPGLAGNEQFF.

The CDR3 sequence is CASSSQGQGNTIYF. The CDR3, as DNA: TGTGCCAGCAGCTCGCAGGGACAAGGAAACACCATATATTTT. The V call is TRBV11-3, the J call TRBJ1-3, with D possibly matching TRBD1 (6 bases). Germline CDR1 reads SGHNT; CDR2 reads YENEEA. The CDR3 spans 14 residues. V was cut by 4 bases and J by 4 bases, with 11 bases left in between. The whole variable domain, filled in from reference TRBV11-3 and TRBJ1-3, reads EAGVVQSPRYKIIEKKQPVAFWCNPISGHNTLYWYLQNLGQGPELLIRYENEEAVDDSQLPKDRFSAERLKGVDSTLKIQPAELGDSAVYLCASSSQGQGNTIYFGEGSWLTVV.

The J gene is TRBJ2-7, the V gene TRBV6-1; D is perhaps TRBD1 (6 bases). The CDR3 extends over 15 amino acids. Looked up from germline, CDR1 is MNHNS and CDR2 is SASEGT. Trimming removed 6 bases at V and 0 bases at J, with 15 bases between. CDR3 in DNA: TGTGCCAGCAGCCATAACAGGGTAAGCTCCTACGAGCAGTACTTC. Its translation is CASSHNRVSSYEQYF.

The chain joins TRBV23-1 to TRBJ1-4; TRBD1 matches at 7 bases. TRBV23-1 is assigned to the ORF class and has an uncertain function. Trimming took 2 bases from V and 5 from J; bases not matched to a gene: 14. The CDR3 length is 18 residues. In nucleotides, the CDR3 is TGCGCCAGCAGTCAAGCAGGGATAGCAGGGACAGACAATGAAAAACTGTTTTTT. Protein product: CASSQAGIAGTDNEKLFF.

The rearrangement joins TRBV11-2 to TRBJ1-2; 11 bases map to TRBD1. CDR1 is SGHAT and CDR2 is FQNNGV in the germline V gene. Trimming cost V 6 bases and J 7 bases; bases outside gene matches: 16. The CDR3 contains 17 residues. The CDR3 spells CASRRRDRGSVFPGYTF. DNA for the CDR3: TGTGCCAGCAGGCGACGGGACAGGGGGAGCGTCTTTCCTGGCTACACCTTC.

The chain joins TRBV18 to TRBJ1-3; 7 bases fit TRBD1. The CDR3 sequence is 16 residues long. V lost 2 bases, J lost 4 bases, and 8 bases stayed unmatched. Germline assignment: CDR1 KGHSH and CDR2 LQKENI. CDR3 sequence reads: CASSPWEGAGGNTIYF. The DNA of the CDR3 is TGTGCCAGCTCACCATGGGAGGGGGCTGGAGGAAACACCATATATTTT.

The chain links TRBV7-9 to TRBJ2-7, with D uncertain. This CDR3 comprises 12 residues. Germline CDR1 and CDR2: SEHNR and FQNEAQ (reference sequence). Trimming shortened V by 0 bases and J by 4 bases, and 4 bases separated the two germline ends. The CDR3 DNA reads TGTGCCAGCAGCTTAGCTCGGTACGAGCAGTACTTC. As protein: CASSLARYEQYF.

This rearrangement joins TRBV4-1 to TRBJ1-5, with D hard to call. Per the germline V gene, CDR1 is MGHRA and CDR2 is YSYEKL. Trimming pared 3 bases from V and 6 bases from J, leaving 21 bases between. This CDR3 spans 17 amino acids. CDR3: CASSHGPVGRRVQPQHF. The CDR3 DNA reads TGCGCCAGCAGCCATGGGCCCGTGGGTCGGAGGGTTCAGCCCCAGCATTTT.

V and J are TRBV30 and TRBJ2-5; 10 nucleotides align to TRBD2. Trimming at V came to 7 bases and at J to 5 bases, leaving 7 bases not matched to a gene. This CDR3 spans 13 amino acids. Germline CDR1 GTSNPN, CDR2 SVGIG (reference sequence). The DNA for the CDR3 is TGTGCCTCCCAGCGGGGGGGTGGGGAGACCCAGTACTTC. Translated, it gives CASQRGGGETQYF.

The CDR3 reads CASSEALGVEGTTDTQYF. The DNA of the CDR3 is TGTGCCAGCAGTGAAGCGTTGGGGGTCGAAGGGACCACAGATACGCAGTATTTT. This chain uses TRBV6-1 with TRBJ2-3; D tentatively reads TRBD1 or TRBD2 (5 bases each). This CDR3 comprises 18 residues. Germline assignment: CDR1 MNHNS and CDR2 SASEGT. The ends were cut back, 0 bases at V and 2 bases at J, with 18 bases in the middle.

The chain joins TRBV5-1 to TRBJ2-5; maybe TRBD1 (8 bases). Germline V gene data show CDR1 as SGHRS and CDR2 as YFSETQ. With 0 bases removed from V and 5 bases from J, the gap between germline ends came to 14 bases. The CDR3 has 15 amino acids. The CDR3 DNA sequence: TGCGCCAGCAGCTTGGAAGACAGGGGAGGGGAGACCCAGTACTTC. It encodes CASSLEDRGGETQYF.

The genes are TRBV6-5 and TRBJ1-4; maybe TRBD1 (5 bases). Trimming took off 6 bases at V and 8 bases at J, with 19 bases between the two ends. CDR1 and CDR2 (germline): MNHEY, SVGAGI. This CDR3 spans 15 amino acids. CDR3 bases: TGTGCCAGCAGAATGACCGGGACCCGCGGAGAAAAACTGTTTTTT. Amino acid sequence: CASRMTGTRGEKLFF.

The rearrangement joins TRBV19 to TRBJ1-6; D remains ambiguous. The length of the CDR3 is 16 residues. CDR1 LNHDA and CDR2 SQIVND come from the germline V gene (reference sequence). The germline V and J ends were trimmed by 1 base and 0 bases, with 7 bases remaining between them. The CDR3 is CASSIARSSYNSPLHF. CDR3 sequence (DNA): TGTGCCAGTAGTATAGCCAGGAGCTCCTATAATTCACCCCTCCACTTT.

The CDR3 DNA reads as TGTGCCAGCAGTAAGAGACAGGGGAATGCAGATACGCAGTATTTT. Protein sequence: CASSKRQGNADTQYF. The chain couples TRBV6-1 to TRBJ2-3; the match to TRBD1 covers 8 bases. V was clipped by 5 bases and J by 4 bases; unmatched bases: 8. CDR3 length equals 15 residues. Looked up from germline, CDR1 is MNHNS and CDR2 is SASEGT.

J is TRBJ1-4 and V is TRBV11-2, with D tentatively TRBD1 (5 bases). The CDR3 has 14 residues. Trimming stripped 5 bases from V and 2 bases from J, with 9 bases between. In germline, CDR1 is SGHAT, CDR2 FQNNGV. The DNA of the CDR3 is TGTGCCAGCAGCCAATCAGGGACTAATGAAAAACTGTTTTTT. Its protein is CASSQSGTNEKLFF.

The rearrangement links TRBV9 to TRBJ1-1; D ambiguous. Trimming removed 0 bases at V and 1 base at J, with 4 bases between. From germline, CDR1 is SGDLS and CDR2 YYNGEE. This CDR3 is built from 13 residues. The CDR3 region is CASSVASNTEAFF. In DNA form, the CDR3 reads TGTGCCAGCAGCGTAGCCTCGAACACTGAAGCTTTCTTT.

The V call is TRBV4-2, the J call TRBJ2-1; perhaps TRBD1 as D (5 bases). This CDR3 has 16 residues. Per germline, CDR1 LGHNA and CDR2 YNFKEQ. V shed 0 bases and J shed 7 bases, with 16 bases lying between them. For the CDR3, the DNA is TGTGCCAGCAGCCAAGACCCAGGAGCAAAGGGGAATGAGCAGTTCTTC. It encodes CASSQDPGAKGNEQFF.

The chain couples TRBV2 to TRBJ2-3; D remains unclear. V gave up 5 bases and J gave up 1 base, with 7 bases separating them. The CDR3 contains 13 residues. Germline V gives CDR1 SNHLY, CDR2 FYNNEI. The CDR3 DNA sequence: TGTGCCAGCAGTAGGGAAGGCACAGATACGCAGTATTTT. The encoded protein is CASSREGTDTQYF. The complete variable domain, with remaining parts taken from reference TRBV2 and TRBJ2-3, reads EPEVTQTPSHQVTQMGQEVILRCVPISNHLYFYWYRQILGQKVEFLVSFYNNEISEKSEIFDDQFSVERPDGSNFTLKIRSTKLEDSAMYFCASSREGTDTQYFGPGTRLTVL.

This clone occurred a few times. The V gene is TRBV15, the J gene TRBJ1-6, with D unresolved. The CDR3 runs 14 residues. CDR1 is LNHNV, CDR2 YYDKDF, per germline (reference sequence). Trimming left V 0 bases short and J 7 bases short, with 7 bases between. The CDR3 loop reads CATSRDVKNSPLHF. The DNA for the CDR3 is TGTGCCACCAGCAGAGATGTGAAGAATTCACCCCTCCACTTT. The variable domain in full, with the rest retrieved from reference TRBV15 and TRBJ1-6, is DAMVIQNPRYQVTQFGKPVTLSCSQTLNHNVMYWYQQKSSQAPKLLFHYYDKDFNNEADTPDNFQSRRPNTSFCFLDIRSPGLGDTAMYLCATSRDVKNSPLHFGNGTRLTVT.

The V call is TRBV11-2, the J call TRBJ2-7; the D gene is possibly TRBD2 (5 bases). The germline V gene has CDR1 SGHAT and CDR2 FQNNGV. Trimming pared 5 bases from V and 2 bases from J, leaving 16 bases between. The CDR3 sequence is 15 residues long. The CDR3: CASSLWTGNPYEQYF. CDR3 nucleotides: TGTGCCAGCAGCCTATGGACCGGGAACCCCTACGAGCAGTACTTC.

The V and J genes are TRBV2 and TRBJ1-5; D uncertain. CDR3 length: 15 residues. The germline V and J ends were trimmed by 6 bases and 0 bases, with 12 bases remaining between them. Looked up from germline, CDR1 is SNHLY and CDR2 is FYNNEI. CDR3 loop: CASSLIGVSNQPQHF. The CDR3, as DNA: TGTGCCAGCAGCCTTATCGGGGTTAGCAATCAGCCCCAGCATTTT.

The chain joins TRBV7-2 to TRBJ2-1; the match to TRBD2 covers 11 bases. With V trimmed by 2 bases and J by 9 bases, 12 bases remained unmatched. Germline-derived CDR1 and CDR2 are SGHTA and FQGNSA. The CDR3 contains 17 residues. CDR3 in amino acids: CASSLQWLAGGLLEQFF. CDR3 nucleotides: TGTGCCAGCAGCTTACAGTGGCTAGCGGGGGGTTTACTTGAGCAGTTCTTC. The variable domain in full, with the rest retrieved from reference TRBV7-2 and TRBJ2-1, is GAGVSQSPSNKVTEKGKDVELRCDPISGHTALYWYRQSLGQGLEFLIYFQGNSAPDKSGLPSDRFSAERTGGSVSTLTIQRTQQEDSAVYLCASSLQWLAGGLLEQFFGPGTRLTVL.

V usage is TRBV7-9 and J usage is TRBJ1-1; a weak D match, TRBD1 (6 bases). CDR3 size: 15 residues. V shed 1 base and J shed 2 bases, with 11 bases lying between them. From germline, CDR1 is SEHNR and CDR2 FQNEAQ (reference sequence). CDR3 in DNA: TGTGCCAGCAGCTTAGGGGGGGCTCCCAACACTGAAGCTTTCTTT. This sequence encodes CASSLGGAPNTEAFF.

V usage is TRBV2 and J usage is TRBJ1-1, with D tentatively TRBD1 (6 bases). The CDR3 covers 13 residues. Trimming took 4 bases from V and 5 from J, leaving 11 bases between them. CDR1 is SNHLY, CDR2 FYNNEI, per germline. In nucleotides, the CDR3 is TGTGCCAGCAGTGTCCAGGGGCGAACTGAAGCTTTCTTT. It translates to CASSVQGRTEAFF.

The chain carries TRBV5-1 and TRBJ1-4; tentative D call: TRBD1 (5 bases). The germline gives CDR1 SGHRS, CDR2 YFSETQ. The CDR3 runs to 15 residues. The V end lost 6 bases, the J end lost 0 bases, and 12 bases lay between the germline ends. CDR3 amino acids: CASTRGGTTNEKLFF. CDR3 nucleotides: TGCGCCAGCACCCGGGGGGGTACAACTAATGAAAAACTGTTTTTT.